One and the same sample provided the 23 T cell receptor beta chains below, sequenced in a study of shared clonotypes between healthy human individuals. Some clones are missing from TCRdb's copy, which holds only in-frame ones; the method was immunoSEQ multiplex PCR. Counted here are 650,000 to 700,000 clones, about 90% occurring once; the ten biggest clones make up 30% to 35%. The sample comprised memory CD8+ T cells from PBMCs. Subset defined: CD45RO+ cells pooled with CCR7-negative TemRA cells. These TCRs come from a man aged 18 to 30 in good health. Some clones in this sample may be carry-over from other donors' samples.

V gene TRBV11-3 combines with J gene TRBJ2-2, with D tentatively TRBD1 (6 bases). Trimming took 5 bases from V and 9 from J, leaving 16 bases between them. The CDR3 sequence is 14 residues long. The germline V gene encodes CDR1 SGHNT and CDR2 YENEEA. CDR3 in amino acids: CASSRQDTPRELFF. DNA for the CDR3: TGTGCCAGCAGCCGACAGGACACACCGCGGGAGCTGTTTTTT.

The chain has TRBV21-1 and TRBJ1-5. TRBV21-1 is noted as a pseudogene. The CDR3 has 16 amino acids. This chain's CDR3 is CASSGFPGPAGQPQHF. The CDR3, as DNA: TGTGCCAGCAGCGGGTTTCCTGGTCCGGCGGGCCAGCCCCAGCATTTT.

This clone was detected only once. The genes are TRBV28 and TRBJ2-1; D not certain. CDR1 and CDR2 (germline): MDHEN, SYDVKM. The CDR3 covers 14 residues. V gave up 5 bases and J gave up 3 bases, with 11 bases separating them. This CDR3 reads CASSGISYYNEQFF. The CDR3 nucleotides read TGTGCCAGCAGTGGGATCAGCTACTACAATGAGCAGTTCTTC.

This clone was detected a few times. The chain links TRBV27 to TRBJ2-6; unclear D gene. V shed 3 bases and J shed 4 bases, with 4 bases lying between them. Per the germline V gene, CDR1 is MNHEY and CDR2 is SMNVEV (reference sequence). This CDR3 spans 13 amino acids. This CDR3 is CASSLVGANVLTF. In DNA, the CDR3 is TGTGCCAGCAGTTTGGTCGGGGCCAACGTCCTGACTTTC.

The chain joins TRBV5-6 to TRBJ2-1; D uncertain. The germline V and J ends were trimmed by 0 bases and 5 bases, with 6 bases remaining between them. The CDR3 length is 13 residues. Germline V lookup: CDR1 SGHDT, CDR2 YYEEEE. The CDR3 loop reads CASSLGPNNEQFF. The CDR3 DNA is TGTGCCAGCAGCTTGGGCCCAAACAATGAGCAGTTCTTC.

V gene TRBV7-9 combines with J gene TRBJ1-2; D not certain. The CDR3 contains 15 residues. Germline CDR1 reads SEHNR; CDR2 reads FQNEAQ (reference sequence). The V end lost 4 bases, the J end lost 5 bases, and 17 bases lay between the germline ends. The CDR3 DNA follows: TGTGCCAGCAGCTATCCGGACCGCCCTATTTATGGCTACACCTTC. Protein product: CASSYPDRPIYGYTF.

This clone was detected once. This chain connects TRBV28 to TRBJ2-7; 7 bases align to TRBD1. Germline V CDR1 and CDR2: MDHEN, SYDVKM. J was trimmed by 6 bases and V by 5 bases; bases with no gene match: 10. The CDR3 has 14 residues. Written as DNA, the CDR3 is TGTGCCAGCAGTCCCCTGACAGGGATCGGCGAGCAGTACTTC. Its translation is CASSPLTGIGEQYF. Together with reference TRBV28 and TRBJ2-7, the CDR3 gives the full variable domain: DVKVTQSSRYLVKRTGEKVFLECVQDMDHENMFWYRQDPGLGLRLIYFSYDVKMKEKGDIPEGYSVSREKKERFSLILESASTNQTSMYLCASSPLTGIGEQYFGPGTRLTVT.

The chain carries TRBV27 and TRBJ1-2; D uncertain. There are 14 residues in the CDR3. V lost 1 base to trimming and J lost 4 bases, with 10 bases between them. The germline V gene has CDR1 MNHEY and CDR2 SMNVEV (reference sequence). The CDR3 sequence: CASSLLGGSYGYTF. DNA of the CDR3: TGTGCCAGCAGTTTATTGGGCGGGAGCTATGGCTACACCTTC.

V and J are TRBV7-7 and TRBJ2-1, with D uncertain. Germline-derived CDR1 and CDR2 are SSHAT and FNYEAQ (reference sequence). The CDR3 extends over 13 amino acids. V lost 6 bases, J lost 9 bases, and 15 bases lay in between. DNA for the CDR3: TGTGCCAGCAGACCCCTTTTAATGGTTGAGCAGTTCTTC. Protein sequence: CASRPLLMVEQFF.

CDR3 sequence reads: CASSSQGITEAFF. For the CDR3, the DNA is TGTGCCAGCAGTTCTCAGGGTATCACTGAAGCTTTCTTT. The chain joins TRBV28 to TRBJ1-1, with a tentative D call TRBD1 (5 bases). The CDR3 contains 13 residues. V was cut by 4 bases and J by 4 bases, with 10 bases left in between. Germline CDR1 MDHEN, CDR2 SYDVKM.

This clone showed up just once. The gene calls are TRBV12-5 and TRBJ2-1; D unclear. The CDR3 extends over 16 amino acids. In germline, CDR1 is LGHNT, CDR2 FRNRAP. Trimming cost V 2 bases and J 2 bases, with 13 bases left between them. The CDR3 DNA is TGTGCTAGTGGTTTGTCGGGCCTCACCGCCTACAATGAGCAGTTCTTC. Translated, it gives CASGLSGLTAYNEQFF.

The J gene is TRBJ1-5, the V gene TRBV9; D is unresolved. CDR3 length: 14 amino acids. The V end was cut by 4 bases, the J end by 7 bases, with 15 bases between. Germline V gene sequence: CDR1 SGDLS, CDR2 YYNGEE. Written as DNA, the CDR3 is TGTGCCAGCAGCCAAGGATTGTTCGGCCAGCCCCAGCATTTT. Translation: CASSQGLFGQPQHF.

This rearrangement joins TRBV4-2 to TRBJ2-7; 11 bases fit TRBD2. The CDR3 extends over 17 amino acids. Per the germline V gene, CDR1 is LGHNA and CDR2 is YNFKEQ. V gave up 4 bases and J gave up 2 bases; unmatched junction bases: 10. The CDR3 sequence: CASSLRVGLAATYEQYF. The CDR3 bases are TGTGCCAGCAGCCTCAGGGTGGGACTAGCGGCGACCTACGAGCAGTACTTC.

CDR3 sequence: CAISERLNTEAFF. The CDR3 DNA sequence: TGTGCCATCAGTGAGCGGCTGAACACTGAAGCTTTCTTT. The chain couples TRBV10-3 to TRBJ1-1; D gene uncertain. With 2 bases removed from V and 0 bases from J, the gap between germline ends came to 4 bases. The CDR3 runs 13 residues. The germline V gene encodes CDR1 ENHRY and CDR2 SYGVKD.

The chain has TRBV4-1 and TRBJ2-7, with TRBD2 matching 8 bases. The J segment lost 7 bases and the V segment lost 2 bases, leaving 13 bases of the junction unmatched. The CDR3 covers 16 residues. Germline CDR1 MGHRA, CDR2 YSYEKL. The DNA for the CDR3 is TGCGCCAGCAGCCAACCCCCGGGACTAGTTTATGTGGAGCAGTACTTC. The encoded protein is CASSQPPGLVYVEQYF.

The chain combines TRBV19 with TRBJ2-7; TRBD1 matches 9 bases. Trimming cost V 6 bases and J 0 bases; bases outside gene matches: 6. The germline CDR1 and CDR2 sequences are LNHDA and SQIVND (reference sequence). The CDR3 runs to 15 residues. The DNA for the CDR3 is TGTGCCAGTAGAAAAACAGGGGGCGGCTCCTACGAGCAGTACTTC. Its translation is CASRKTGGGSYEQYF. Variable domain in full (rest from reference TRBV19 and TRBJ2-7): DGGITQSPKYLFRKEGQNVTLSCEQNLNHDAMYWYRQDPGQGLRLIYYSQIVNDFQKGDIAEGYSVSREKKESFPLTVTSAQKNPTAFYLCASRKTGGGSYEQYFGPGTRLTVT.

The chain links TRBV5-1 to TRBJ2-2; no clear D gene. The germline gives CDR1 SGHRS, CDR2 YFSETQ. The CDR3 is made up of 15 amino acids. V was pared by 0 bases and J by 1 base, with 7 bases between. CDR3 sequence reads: CASSLARGNTGELFF. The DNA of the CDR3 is TGCGCCAGCAGCTTGGCACGAGGGAACACCGGGGAGCTGTTTTTT.

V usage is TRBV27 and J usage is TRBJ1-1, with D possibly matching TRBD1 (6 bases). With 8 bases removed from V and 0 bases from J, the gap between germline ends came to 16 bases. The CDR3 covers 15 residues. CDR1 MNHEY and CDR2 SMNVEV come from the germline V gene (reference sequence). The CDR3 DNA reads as TGTGCCAGCCGGGCGGGGGGGCTCGTGAACACTGAAGCTTTCTTT. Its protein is CASRAGGLVNTEAFF.

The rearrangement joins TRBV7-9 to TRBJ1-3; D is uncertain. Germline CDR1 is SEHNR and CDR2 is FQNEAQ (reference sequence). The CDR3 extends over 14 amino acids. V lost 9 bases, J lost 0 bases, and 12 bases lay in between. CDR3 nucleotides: TGTGCCAGTTCTATGGGAGACTCTGGAAACACCATATATTTT. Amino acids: CASSMGDSGNTIYF. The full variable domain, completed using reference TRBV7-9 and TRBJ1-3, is DTGVSQNPRHKITKRGQNVTFRCDPISEHNRLYWYRQTLGQGPEFLTYFQNEAQLEKSRLLSDRFSAERPKGSFSTLEIQRTEQGDSAMYLCASSMGDSGNTIYFGEGSWLTVV.

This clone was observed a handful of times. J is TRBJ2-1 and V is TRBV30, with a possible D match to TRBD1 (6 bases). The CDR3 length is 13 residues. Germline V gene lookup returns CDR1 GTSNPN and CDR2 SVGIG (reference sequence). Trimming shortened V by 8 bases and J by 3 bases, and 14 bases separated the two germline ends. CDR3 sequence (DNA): TGTGCCCTCCGACAGGAGAACTACAATGAGCAGTTCTTC. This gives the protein CALRQENYNEQFF. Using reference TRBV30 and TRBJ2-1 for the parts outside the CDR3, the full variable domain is SQTIHQWPATLVQPVGSPLSLECTVEGTSNPNLYWYRQAAGRGLQLLFYSVGIGQISSEVPQNLSASRPQDRQFILSSKKLLLSDSGFYLCALRQENYNEQFFGPGTRLTVL.

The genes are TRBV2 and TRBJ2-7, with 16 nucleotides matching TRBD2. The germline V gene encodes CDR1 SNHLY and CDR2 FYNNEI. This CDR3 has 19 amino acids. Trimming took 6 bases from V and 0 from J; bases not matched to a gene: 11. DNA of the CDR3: TGTGCCAGCAGGGGGGGGACTAGCGGGAGGGCCCTCCACTCCTACGAGCAGTACTTC. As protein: CASRGGTSGRALHSYEQYF.

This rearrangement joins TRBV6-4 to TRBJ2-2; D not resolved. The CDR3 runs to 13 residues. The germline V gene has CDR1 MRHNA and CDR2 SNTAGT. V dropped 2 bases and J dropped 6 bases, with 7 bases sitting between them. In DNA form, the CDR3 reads TGTGCCAGCAGTGACCCAAGCGCCGGGGAGCTGTTTTTT. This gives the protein CASSDPSAGELFF.

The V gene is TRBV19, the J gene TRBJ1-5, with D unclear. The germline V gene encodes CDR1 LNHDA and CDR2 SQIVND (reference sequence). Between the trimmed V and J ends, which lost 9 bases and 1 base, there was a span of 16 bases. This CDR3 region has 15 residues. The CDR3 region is CASMFSGRSNQPQHF. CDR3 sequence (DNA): TGTGCCAGCATGTTTTCGGGTCGGAGCAATCAGCCCCAGCATTTT.